Below are 14 T cell receptor beta chains sequenced from a single sample in a study of blood T cell repertoires in COVID-19. The repertoire was sequenced with immunoSEQ multiplex PCR; TCRdb's copy has only in-frame clones and lacks some. The sample holds 95,000 to 150,000 clones; about 85% are singletons and the top ten take just over 6.5%. The sequencing sample was made of peripheral blood. The receptors shown here come from a man aged 80 or over with active or convalescent COVID-19.

In this sample, this clone turned up once. The gene calls are TRBV6-5 and TRBJ2-2; no definite D call. Trimming removed 10 bases at V and 3 bases at J, with 18 bases between. Germline CDR1 reads MNHEY; CDR2 reads SVGAGI. The CDR3 is made up of 15 amino acids. As DNA, the CDR3 is TGTGCCACCCAGAGGCCCTTTGAGGACACCGGGGAGCTGTTTTTT. Its protein product is CATQRPFEDTGELFF.

The chain is built from TRBV3-1 (or the pseudogene TRBV3-2) and TRBJ2-1, with 14 bases that match TRBD2. The CDR3 totals 17 residues. V gave up 4 bases and J gave up 8 bases; unmatched junction bases: 10. The germline CDR1 and CDR2 sequences are LGHDT and YNNKEL (reference sequence). The CDR3 coding sequence is TGTGCCAGCAGCCCATCCCCGGGACTAGCGGGAGAGGATGAGCAGTTCTTC. It encodes CASSPSPGLAGEDEQFF.

The chain combines TRBV14 with TRBJ1-1; TRBD1 matches at 10 bases. J lost 0 bases, V lost 4 bases, and 2 bases had no gene match. Germline V gene lookup returns CDR1 SGHDN and CDR2 FVKESK. The CDR3 covers 15 residues. The CDR3 spells CASSLGTGVNTEAFF. CDR3 in DNA: TGTGCCAGCAGCCTCGGGACAGGGGTGAACACTGAAGCTTTCTTT.

V is TRBV15 and J is TRBJ2-1, with 7 bases identical to TRBD2. V was clipped by 4 bases and J by 0 bases; unmatched bases: 15. CDR1 LNHNV and CDR2 YYDKDF come from the germline V gene (reference sequence). The CDR3 is 19 amino acids. Here the CDR3 reads CATSTRQGAGRGSYNEQFF. CDR3 nucleotide sequence: TGTGCCACCAGCACCCGGCAGGGCGCGGGGAGGGGCTCCTACAATGAGCAGTTCTTC.

V and J are TRBV27 and TRBJ2-3; D remains unclear. The germline V gene encodes CDR1 MNHEY and CDR2 SMNVEV (reference sequence). The CDR3 runs 12 residues. V was cut by 2 bases and J by 6 bases, with 6 bases left in between. The CDR3 nucleotides read TGTGCCAGCAGTTTACCCCCTGATACGCAGTATTTT. Encoded protein: CASSLPPDTQYF.

The J gene is TRBJ2-7, the V gene TRBV10-1; D may be TRBD1 (5 bases). The length of the CDR3 is 17 residues. With 6 bases removed from V and 4 bases from J, the gap between germline ends came to 25 bases. CDR1 and CDR2 from the germline V gene are WNHNN and SYGVQD (reference sequence). CDR3 bases: TGCGCCAGCAGATACTCGATAGACAGCAAAGTTCTTTACGAGCAGTACTTC. It is translated as CASRYSIDSKVLYEQYF.

V usage is TRBV27 and J usage is TRBJ2-3; tentatively, D is TRBD1 (6 bases). Germline loops: CDR1 MNHEY, CDR2 SMNVEV (reference sequence). This CDR3 region has 13 residues. Deletions cut 5 bases from V and 3 bases from J, with 9 bases between. CDR3 protein: CASSHTGTDTQYF. The DNA for the CDR3 is TGTGCCAGCAGTCATACAGGGACAGATACGCAGTATTTT.

V gene TRBV29-1 combines with J gene TRBJ2-2; 9 bases align to TRBD1. CDR1 is SQVTM and CDR2 is ANQGSEA in the germline V gene. CDR3 length: 14 amino acids. The J segment lost 5 bases and the V segment lost 6 bases, leaving 7 bases of the junction unmatched. CDR3 sequence (DNA): TGCAGCGTGGGACAGGGCCCAGGGACCGGGGAGCTGTTTTTT. It specifies CSVGQGPGTGELFF.

The chain employs TRBV10-3 and TRBJ2-1; 11 nucleotides align to TRBD1. The CDR3 covers 13 residues. CDR1 and CDR2 from the germline V gene are ENHRY and SYGVKD. The V and J ends lost 8 bases and 8 bases, in that order; junction bases with no gene match: 5. The CDR3 loop reads CAIGRTGGDEQFF. In DNA form, the CDR3 reads TGTGCCATCGGAAGGACAGGGGGCGATGAGCAGTTCTTC.

In its sample, this clone was seen a few times. J is TRBJ1-1 and V is TRBV21-1; whether TRBD1, the table's D call, matches the DNA was not checked. TRBV21-1 is given as a pseudogene. The CDR3 consists of 15 residues. The CDR3 loop is CASSNHRVRGTEAFF. The DNA for the CDR3 is TGTGCCAGCAGCAATCACAGGGTAAGGGGAACTGAAGCTTTCTTT.

This sequence joins TRBV10-1 and TRBJ2-5; tentative D call: TRBD2 (6 bases). The V gene's germline CDR1 is WNHNN and CDR2 SYGVQD (reference sequence). The V end lost 3 bases, the J end lost 0 bases, and 8 bases lay between the germline ends. The CDR3 runs to 14 residues. CDR3 DNA sequence: TGCGCCAGCAGTGAAAGGGACTACCAAGAGACCCAGTACTTC. It yields the protein CASSERDYQETQYF.

J is TRBJ1-2 and V is TRBV30, with a possible D match to TRBD1 (6 bases). In germline, CDR1 is GTSNPN, CDR2 SVGIG (reference sequence). The V and J ends lost 4 bases and 8 bases respectively, with 20 bases between them. The CDR3 totals 14 residues. CDR3 loop: CAWKPGHHVLGYTF. The CDR3 DNA reads as TGTGCCTGGAAACCGGGACACCACGTTTTGGGCTACACCTTC. The whole variable domain, remainder taken from reference TRBV30 and TRBJ1-2, is SQTIHQWPATLVQPVGSPLSLECTVEGTSNPNLYWYRQAAGRGLQLLFYSVGIGQISSEVPQNLSASRPQDRQFILSSKKLLLSDSGFYLCAWKPGHHVLGYTFGSGTRLTVV.

The J gene is TRBJ2-1, the V gene TRBV5-1, with 12 bases fitting TRBD2. This CDR3 is 17 amino acids long. V shed 4 bases, J shed 6 bases, and the junction held 11 bases outside the gene matches. Germline V lookup: CDR1 SGHRS, CDR2 YFSETQ. DNA of the CDR3: TGCGCCAGCAGCCCGATACCCGGACTAGCGGGGACCAATGAGCAGTTCTTC. Translating gives CASSPIPGLAGTNEQFF.

In DNA form, the CDR3 reads TGTGCCAGCAGCCAGGAAGACAGCCGTATTCGGGTGAACACTGAAGCTTTCTTT. This gives the protein CASSQEDSRIRVNTEAFF. The rearrangement joins TRBV4-2 to TRBJ1-1; perhaps TRBD1 as D (5 bases). Per germline, CDR1 LGHNA and CDR2 YNFKEQ. V lost 3 bases and J lost 0, with 20 bases in between. This CDR3 is 18 amino acids long.